A selection of T cell receptor beta chains follows, all from one sample in a study of T cells after yellow fever vaccination. TCRdb re-called the 5' RACE reads through MiXCR, storing one row per CDR3 protein. The table includes 400,000 or so distinct CDR3 sequences, 11% detected once. Sequences were derived from PBMCs, sampled on the day of the first yellow fever vaccination. These TCRs come from a man between 18 and 35 years old who received the YFV17D yellow fever vaccine. CDR3s include the opening cysteine and the closing phenylalanine or tryptophan. D genes are given only for firm matches. For some rows the clone size is stated as once, few or many, or as a class when expanded; others skip it.

D gene,J gene,clone size,V gene,CDR3 DNA,CDR3 protein
NA,TRBJ1-4,NA,TRBV28,TGTGCCAGCCACTTCGGGGGGCGCAGTGAAAAACTGTTTTTT,CASHFGGRSEKLFF
TRBD1,TRBJ2-7,few,TRBV30,TGTGCCTGGGCGCCAGGGGGCGCTTGGGAGCAGTACTTC,CAWAPGGAWEQYF
NA,TRBJ1-3,few,TRBV7-2,TGTGCCAGCAGCCGCGGCACAGGCTCTGGAAACACCATATATTTT,CASSRGTGSGNTIYF
NA,TRBJ1-1,NA,TRBV7-8,TGTGCCAGCAGCTTAACAGGCTCTGAAGCTTTCTTT,CASSLTGSEAFF
TRBD2,TRBJ2-7,few,TRBV20-1,TGCAGTGCTTCCCGGACTAGCGGGGGCCTTCAGCAGTACTTC,CSASRTSGGLQQYF
TRBD1,TRBJ1-6,NA,TRBV27,TGTGCCAGCAGTCCAGGACAGGCATCTAATAATTCACCCCTCCACTTT,CASSPGQASNNSPLHF
NA,TRBJ2-6,NA,TRBV7-2,TGTGCCAGCAGCTTAGGCCTGGGGGCTGGGGCCAACGTCCTGACTTTC,CASSLGLGAGANVLTF
NA,TRBJ2-3,many,TRBV9,TGTGCCAGCAGCGAAACGGGGGCAGATACGCAGTATTTT,CASSETGADTQYF
TRBD1,TRBJ2-5,NA,TRBV27,TGTGCCAGCAGTTTATGGTTGGGACAGGAGACCCAGTACTTC,CASSLWLGQETQYF
NA,TRBJ2-4,NA,TRBV11-2,TGTGCCAGCAGCTCCCTACTGGGATTAGCCAAAAACATTCAGTACTTC,CASSSLLGLAKNIQYF
NA,TRBJ2-3,NA,TRBV7-2,TGTGCCAGCAAGAGGAGGGGGTTTGGGGATACGCAGTATTTT,CASKRRGFGDTQYF
NA,TRBJ2-3,few,TRBV7-8,TGTGCCAGCAGCCCCTCTACAGGCCCTACGCAGTATTTT,CASSPSTGPTQYF
TRBD1,TRBJ1-1,few,TRBV7-2,TGTGCCAGCAGCCAGAGACAGGGGGGACCTGAAGCTTTCTTT,CASSQRQGGPEAFF
NA,TRBJ1-2,NA,TRBV19,TGTGCCAGTAGTATGTATCCAGGGGAATATGGCTACACCTTC,CASSMYPGEYGYTF
NA,TRBJ1-5,few,TRBV6-5,TGTGCCACCGGTGAGGGATTGCCCCAGCATTTT,CATGEGLPQHF
TRBD2,TRBJ2-1,few,TRBV9,TGTGCCAGCAGCATTAGCGGGGGGGCCGGCAATGAGCAGTTCTTC,CASSISGGAGNEQFF
NA,TRBJ1-1,many,TRBV5-4,TGTGCCAGCAGCCCTGGACAGAATAAAGCTTTCTTT,CASSPGQNKAFF
TRBD2,TRBJ2-5,once,TRBV6-1,TGTGCCAGCAGCCCAGTGGTAGCGGGGCAAGAGACCCAGTACTTC,CASSPVVAGQETQYF
NA,TRBJ1-3,NA,TRBV20-1,TGCAGTGCCCAACTGCGGGACGTTGGAAACACCATATATTTT,CSAQLRDVGNTIYF
NA,TRBJ2-1,NA,TRBV4-2,TGTGCCAGCAGCCAAGTCGGGAGCTCCTACAATGAGCAGTTCTTC,CASSQVGSSYNEQFF
NA,TRBJ2-5,NA,TRBV18,TGTGCCAGCTCAACCCAGGTTACACTAGAGACCCAGTACTTC,CASSTQVTLETQYF
TRBD1,TRBJ1-2,few,TRBV12-3/TRBV12-4,TGTGCCAGCAGCCCCGGGACAGGGGCCAGGGACCGCGGCTACACCTTC,CASSPGTGARDRGYTF
NA,TRBJ2-1,NA,TRBV4-1,TGCGCCAGCAGCCCGCGGGGACTGACTGAGAATGAGCAGTTCTTC,CASSPRGLTENEQFF
NA,TRBJ2-1,few,TRBV5-4,TGTGCCAGCAGCTCACTAGACAATGAGCAGTTCTTC,CASSSLDNEQFF
TRBD1,TRBJ2-2,NA,TRBV11-2,TGTGCCAGCAGCCCCCGGACAGGGTATATCGGGGAGCTGTTTTTT,CASSPRTGYIGELFF